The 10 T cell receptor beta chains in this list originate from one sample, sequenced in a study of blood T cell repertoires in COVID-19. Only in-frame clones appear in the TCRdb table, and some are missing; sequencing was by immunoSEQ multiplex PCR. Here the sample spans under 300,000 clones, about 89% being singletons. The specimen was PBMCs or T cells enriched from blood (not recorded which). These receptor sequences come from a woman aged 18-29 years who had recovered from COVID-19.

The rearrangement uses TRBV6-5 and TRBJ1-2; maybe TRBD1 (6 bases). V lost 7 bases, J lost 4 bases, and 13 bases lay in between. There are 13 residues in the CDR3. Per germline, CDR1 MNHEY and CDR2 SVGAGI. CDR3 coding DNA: TGTGCCAGCAACCCGGGAGGGGGCTATGGCTACACCTTC. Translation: CASNPGGGYGYTF.

CDR3 in amino acids: CASSQDLTGGQTQYF. DNA of the CDR3: TGTGCCAGCAGCCAAGATCTGACGGGGGGCCAGACCCAGTACTTC. V is TRBV3-1 (or the pseudogene TRBV3-2) and J is TRBJ2-5, with D possibly TRBD2 on 7 matching bases. V gave up 0 bases and J gave up 6 bases, with 14 bases separating them. This CDR3 has 15 residues. Germline V CDR1 and CDR2: LGHDT, YNNKEL (reference sequence).

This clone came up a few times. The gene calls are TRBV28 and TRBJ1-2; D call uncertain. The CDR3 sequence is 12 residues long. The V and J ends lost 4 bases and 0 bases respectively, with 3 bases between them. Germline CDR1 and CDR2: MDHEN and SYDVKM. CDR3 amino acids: CASSSSNYGYTF. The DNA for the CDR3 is TGTGCCAGCAGTTCCTCTAACTATGGCTACACCTTC.

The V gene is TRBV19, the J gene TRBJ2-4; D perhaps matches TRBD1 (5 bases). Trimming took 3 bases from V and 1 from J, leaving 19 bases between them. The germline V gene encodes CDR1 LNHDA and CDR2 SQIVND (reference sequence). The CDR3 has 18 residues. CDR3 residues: CASSIDGQGFAAKNIQYF. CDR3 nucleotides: TGTGCCAGTAGTATTGATGGGCAGGGTTTTGCTGCCAAAAACATTCAGTACTTC.

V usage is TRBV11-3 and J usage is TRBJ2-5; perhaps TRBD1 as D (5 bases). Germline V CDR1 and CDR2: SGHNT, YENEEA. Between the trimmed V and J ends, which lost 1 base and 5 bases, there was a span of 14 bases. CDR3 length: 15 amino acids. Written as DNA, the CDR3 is TGTGCCAGCAGCTTAGGGGTAGGGTGGGGCGAGACCCAGTACTTC. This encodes CASSLGVGWGETQYF.

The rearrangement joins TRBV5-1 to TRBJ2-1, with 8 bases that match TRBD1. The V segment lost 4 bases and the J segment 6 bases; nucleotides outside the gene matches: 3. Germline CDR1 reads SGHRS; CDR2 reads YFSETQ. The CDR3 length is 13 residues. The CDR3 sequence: CASSLTGVNEQFF. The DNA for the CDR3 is TGCGCCAGCAGCCTGACAGGGGTCAATGAGCAGTTCTTC.

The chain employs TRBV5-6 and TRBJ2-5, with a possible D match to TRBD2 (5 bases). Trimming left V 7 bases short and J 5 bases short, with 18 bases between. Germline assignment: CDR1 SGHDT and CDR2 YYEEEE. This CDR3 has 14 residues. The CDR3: CASSTAGDGETQYF. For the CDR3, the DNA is TGTGCCAGCTCAACTGCCGGGGATGGGGAGACCCAGTACTTC. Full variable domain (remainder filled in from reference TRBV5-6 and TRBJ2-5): DAGVTQSPTHLIKTRGQQVTLRCSPKSGHDTVSWYQQALGQGPQFIFQYYEEEERQRGNFPDRFSGHQFPNYSSELNVNALLLGDSALYLCASSTAGDGETQYFGPGTRLLVL.

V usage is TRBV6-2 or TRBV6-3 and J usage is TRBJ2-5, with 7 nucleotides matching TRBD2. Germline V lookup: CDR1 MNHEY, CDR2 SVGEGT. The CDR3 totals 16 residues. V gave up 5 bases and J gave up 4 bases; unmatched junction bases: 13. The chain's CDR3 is CASSPGVGGGGETQYF. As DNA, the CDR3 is TGTGCCAGCAGTCCAGGCGTGGGCGGGGGAGGAGAGACCCAGTACTTC.

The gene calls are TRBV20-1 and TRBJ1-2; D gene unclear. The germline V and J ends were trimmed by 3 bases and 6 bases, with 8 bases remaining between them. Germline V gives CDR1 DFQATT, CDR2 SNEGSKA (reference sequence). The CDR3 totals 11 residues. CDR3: CSASQSDGYTF. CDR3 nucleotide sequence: TGCAGTGCTAGCCAAAGCGATGGCTACACCTTC.

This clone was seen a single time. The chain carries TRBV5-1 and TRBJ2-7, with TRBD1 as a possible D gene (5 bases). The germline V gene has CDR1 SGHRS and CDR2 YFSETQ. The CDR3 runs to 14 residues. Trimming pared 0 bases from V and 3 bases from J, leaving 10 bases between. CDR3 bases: TGCGCCAGCAGCTTGGCCAGGGTAGACTACGAGCAGTACTTC. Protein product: CASSLARVDYEQYF. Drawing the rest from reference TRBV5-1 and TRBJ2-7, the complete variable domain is KAGVTQTPRYLIKTRGQQVTLSCSPISGHRSVSWYQQTPGQGLQFLFEYFSETQRNKGNFPGRFSGRQFSNSRSEMNVSTLELGDSALYLCASSLARVDYEQYFGPGTRLTVT.